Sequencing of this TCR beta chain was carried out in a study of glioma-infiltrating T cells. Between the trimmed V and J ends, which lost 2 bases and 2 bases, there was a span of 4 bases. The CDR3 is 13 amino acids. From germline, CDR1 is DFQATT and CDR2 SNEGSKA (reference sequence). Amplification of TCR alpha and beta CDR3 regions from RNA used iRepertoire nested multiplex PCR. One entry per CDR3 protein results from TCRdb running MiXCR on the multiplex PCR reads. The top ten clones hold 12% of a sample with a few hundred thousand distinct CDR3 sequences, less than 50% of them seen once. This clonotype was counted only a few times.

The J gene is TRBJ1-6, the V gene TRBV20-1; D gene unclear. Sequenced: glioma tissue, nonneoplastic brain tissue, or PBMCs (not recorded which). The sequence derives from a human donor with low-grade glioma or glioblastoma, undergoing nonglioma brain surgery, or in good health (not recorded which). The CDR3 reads CSARKTYNSPLHF. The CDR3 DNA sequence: TGCAGTGCTAGAAAAACCTATAATTCACCCCTCCACTTT.